The clone carrying this T cell receptor beta chain was seen only a few times. Its antigen remains unknown. Germline values: CDR1 MDHEN, CDR2 SYDVKM. This CDR3 comprises 16 residues. Trimming left V 5 bases short and J 8 bases short, with 25 bases between. This record belongs to a study of beta chain features in type 1 diabetes. Whole-study results and caveats: Any HLA type influence on TCRB rearrangement was left unresolved here. Among patients with Type 1 diabetes, TCRB CDR3s were moderately but significantly shorter in every one of the four CD4+ subsets.

Every isolated RNA sample was fully reverse transcribed, so sequencing captured expressed TCRB transcripts. TCRdb keeps only in-frame clones here, not all; method: immunoSEQ multiplex PCR. The data hold a few hundred thousand clones, with 15% observed a single time. Sequenced input: naive CD4+ T cells from blood. This receptor was obtained from a man younger than 35 with type 1 diabetes. The genes are TRBV28 and TRBJ2-7; D perhaps matches TRBD2 (6 bases). The CDR3 sequence: CASSTPWRRDGSQQYF. Written as DNA, the CDR3 is TGTGCCAGCAGTACCCCTTGGAGGCGGGATGGGTCGCAGCAGTACTTC.